The rows below give T cell receptor beta chains drawn from one sample of a study of T cells in Graves' hyperthyroidism and ophthalmopathy. TCRdb itself ran the multiplex PCR reads through MiXCR, one entry per CDR3 protein. The profile shows about 98,000 distinct CDR3 sequences, around 40% of them singletons. The sequenced sample consisted of peripheral blood or thyroid tissue (not recorded which). Receptor source: a woman in her twenties or thirties with Graves' hyperthyroidism. The CDR3 runs from the conserved cysteine through the conserved F or W. A D gene is named only where the DNA matches it firmly. Clone size is not always given. Where it is, it says once, few, many or a class for expanded clones.

V: TRBV2; size: .; J: TRBJ2-7; D: .; DNA: TGTGCCAGCAGTGAACTTGGACTATACGAGCAGTACTTC; CDR3: CASSELGLYEQYF
V: TRBV12-3/TRBV12-4; size: .; J: TRBJ1-4; D: .; DNA: TGTGCCAGCAGTTTCAGGGTTTATGAAGAACTGTTCTTT; CDR3: CASSFRVYEELFF
V: TRBV24-1; size: .; J: TRBJ2-3; D: .; DNA: TGTGCCACCAGCATGACCCTTCCCGGAGGCACAGACATGCAGTATTTT; CDR3: CATSMTLPGGTDMQYF
V: TRBV2; size: many; J: TRBJ1-1; D: .; DNA: TGTGCCAGCAGTGGGACACCTAACACTGAAGCTTTCTTT; CDR3: CASSGTPNTEAFF
V: TRBV7-4; size: .; J: TRBJ1-5; D: TRBD1; DNA: TGTGCCAGCAGTTTACCAACGGACAGGGCTATTAGCAATCAGCCCCAGCATTTT; CDR3: CASSLPTDRAISNQPQHF
V: TRBV4-2; size: many; J: TRBJ1-2; D: .; DNA: TGTGCCAGCAGCCAGCCCGGGACGCGCTATGGCTACACCTTC; CDR3: CASSQPGTRYGYTF
V: TRBV5-1; size: many; J: TRBJ1-1; D: .; DNA: TGCGCCAGCAGCTTGGTCGGGCCGAACACTGAAGCTTTCTTT; CDR3: CASSLVGPNTEAFF
V: TRBV6-6; size: .; J: TRBJ1-5; D: .; DNA: TGTGCCAGCACTAGGGTGGCCGGAATGCGCAATCAGCCCCAGCATTTT; CDR3: CASTRVAGMRNQPQHF
V: TRBV7-2; size: .; J: TRBJ2-7; D: .; DNA: TGCGCCAGCAGCCCCGGCGGCGGTTCCTACAAGCAGTACTTC; CDR3: CASSPGGGSYKQYF
V: TRBV4-1; size: many; J: TRBJ1-2; D: .; DNA: TGCGCCAGCAGCCAAGATCATAACTATGGCTACACCTTC; CDR3: CASSQDHNYGYTF
V: TRBV20-1; size: many; J: TRBJ1-6; D: TRBD1; DNA: TGCAGTGCAACCGGGACAGGGGTTAATTCTTCACCCCTCCACTTT; CDR3: CSATGTGVNSSPLHF
V: TRBV10-3; size: .; J: TRBJ2-3; D: .; DNA: TGTGCTATCAGTGAGTCGGGGCGTGGCACAGATACGCAGTATTTT; CDR3: CAISESGRGTDTQYF
V: TRBV6-5; size: many; J: TRBJ2-2; D: .; DNA: TGTGCCAGCAGTGTGGGACAATCGAACACCGGGGAGCTGTTTTTT; CDR3: CASSVGQSNTGELFF
V: TRBV5-1; size: many; J: TRBJ2-6; D: .; DNA: TGCGCCAGCAGCTTGGATATCATTGGGGCCAACGTCCTGACTTTC; CDR3: CASSLDIIGANVLTF
V: TRBV5-1; size: many; J: TRBJ2-7; D: .; DNA: TGCGCCAGCAGCTTAATTGATCCGACAGGAGCACCCTACGAGCAGTACTTC; CDR3: CASSLIDPTGAPYEQYF
V: TRBV10-3; size: once; J: TRBJ2-7; D: .; DNA: TGTGCCGTCGCAAGGGCCTACGAGCAGTACTTC; CDR3: CAVARAYEQYF
V: TRBV14; size: .; J: TRBJ2-3; D: TRBD2; DNA: TGTGCCAGCAGCCGACTAGCGGGCACAGAAACGCAGTATTTT; CDR3: CASSRLAGTETQYF
V: TRBV2; size: .; J: TRBJ2-7; D: TRBD2; DNA: TGTGCCAGCAGTGTTGTAGCGGGACCCAGTCCTTACGAGCAGTACTTC; CDR3: CASSVVAGPSPYEQYF
V: TRBV28; size: few; J: TRBJ2-7; D: TRBD1; DNA: TGTGCCAGCAGCCAGAGAGGGGGCGGCTACGAGCAGTACTTC; CDR3: CASSQRGGGYEQYF
V: TRBV5-1; size: many; J: TRBJ1-2; D: TRBD1; DNA: TGCGCCAGCAGCTTTGGGACAGGGGAGGACTATGGCTACACCTTC; CDR3: CASSFGTGEDYGYTF
V: TRBV7-2; size: many; J: TRBJ2-5; D: TRBD1; DNA: TGTGCCAGCAGCTCCCAGGGACAGGGTGGTGAGACCCAGTACTTC; CDR3: CASSSQGQGGETQYF
V: TRBV7-2; size: .; J: TRBJ1-5; D: .; DNA: TGTGCCAGCAGCCTAATCGGCGGGGGCAATCAGCCCCAGCATTTT; CDR3: CASSLIGGGNQPQHF
V: TRBV18; size: few; J: TRBJ1-6; D: .; DNA: TGTGCCAGCTCACTTACTTACAGGGACAATTCACCCCTCCACTTT; CDR3: CASSLTYRDNSPLHF
V: TRBV15; size: .; J: TRBJ2-7; D: TRBD1; DNA: TGTGCCACCAGCAGTCGGGACAGGGGGGGCGAGCAGTACTTC; CDR3: CATSSRDRGGEQYF
V: TRBV7-9; size: medium-sized; J: TRBJ2-5; D: TRBD2; DNA: TGTGCCAGCAGCTTTTGGACTAGCGGTGTGACCCAGTACTTC; CDR3: CASSFWTSGVTQYF
V: TRBV20-1; size: once; J: TRBJ1-2; D: .; DNA: TGCAGTGCTAGGCGAGCCCAGGGAGGCGGCTATGGCTACACCTTC; CDR3: CSARRAQGGGYGYTF
V: TRBV19; size: many; J: TRBJ2-7; D: TRBD2; DNA: TGTGCCAGTAGCCGAAACCTAGCGGGAGCTAACTACGAGCAGTACTTC; CDR3: CASSRNLAGANYEQYF
V: TRBV20-1; size: .; J: TRBJ2-7; D: TRBD2; DNA: TGCAGTGCTAGTGCGGGGCTAGCGGGAAAAGCCTACGAGCAGTACTTC; CDR3: CSASAGLAGKAYEQYF